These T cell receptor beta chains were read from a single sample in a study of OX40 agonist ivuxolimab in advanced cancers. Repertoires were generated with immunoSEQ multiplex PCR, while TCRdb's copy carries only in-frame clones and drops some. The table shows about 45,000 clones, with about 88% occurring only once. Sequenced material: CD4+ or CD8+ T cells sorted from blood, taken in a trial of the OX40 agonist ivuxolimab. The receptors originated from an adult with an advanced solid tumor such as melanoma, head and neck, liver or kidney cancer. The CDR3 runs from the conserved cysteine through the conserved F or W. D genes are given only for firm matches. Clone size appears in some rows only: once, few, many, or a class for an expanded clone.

cdr3_nt: TGTGCCAGCAGTTACACCGGACCTTCTTCGGCTTTCTTT; cdr3_aa: CASSYTGPSSAFF; clone_size: .; j_call: TRBJ1-1; v_call: TRBV6-6; d_call: .
cdr3_nt: TGTGCCAGCAGCCTACCCAGTATCGGGTACGAGCAGTACTTC; cdr3_aa: CASSLPSIGYEQYF; clone_size: .; j_call: TRBJ2-7; v_call: TRBV28; d_call: .
cdr3_nt: TGTGCCTTTTCCCGGGCCCTTGAGGCTTTCTTT; cdr3_aa: CAFSRALEAFF; clone_size: .; j_call: TRBJ1-1; v_call: TRBV30; d_call: .
cdr3_nt: TGTGCCAGCAGCGGATTTCGGACAGGGACTAATGAAAAACTGTTTTTT; cdr3_aa: CASSGFRTGTNEKLFF; clone_size: .; j_call: TRBJ1-4; v_call: TRBV7-2; d_call: TRBD1
cdr3_nt: TGTGCCTGGAGTGTACCTGGCCAGGGGGCCAATGAGCAGTTCTTC; cdr3_aa: CAWSVPGQGANEQFF; clone_size: .; j_call: TRBJ2-1; v_call: TRBV30; d_call: TRBD1
cdr3_nt: TGTGCCAGCGGGTGGCTGCCTAGCGGGAGAGGGGGCTACGAGCAGTACTTC; cdr3_aa: CASGWLPSGRGGYEQYF; clone_size: .; j_call: TRBJ2-7; v_call: TRBV7-8; d_call: TRBD2
cdr3_nt: TGTGCCAGCAGCCCCGGACAGGGGGCCGATCCTCCCCAGCATTTT; cdr3_aa: CASSPGQGADPPQHF; clone_size: .; j_call: TRBJ1-5; v_call: TRBV7-9; d_call: TRBD1
cdr3_nt: TGTGCCAGCAGTTTCCGTCTTCTTCAGCCCCAGCATTTT; cdr3_aa: CASSFRLLQPQHF; clone_size: .; j_call: TRBJ1-5; v_call: TRBV27; d_call: .
cdr3_nt: TGCGCCAGCAGCCAAGTTATAGCAGTCTCTGGAAACACCATATATTTT; cdr3_aa: CASSQVIAVSGNTIYF; clone_size: .; j_call: TRBJ1-3; v_call: TRBV4-1; d_call: .
cdr3_nt: TGTGCCAGCAGCTTAGCCAGAGCGGAGCGGGTAACCTACGAGCAGTACTTC; cdr3_aa: CASSLARAERVTYEQYF; clone_size: .; j_call: TRBJ2-7; v_call: TRBV13; d_call: .
cdr3_nt: TGTGCCAGCAGCGTAGCTACCTTGGGGGGCAGGACCGGGGAGCTGTTTTTT; cdr3_aa: CASSVATLGGRTGELFF; clone_size: .; j_call: TRBJ2-2; v_call: TRBV9; d_call: .
cdr3_nt: TGTGCCAGCAGCGTATGGGCTAGCGGGTACAATGAGCAGTTCTTC; cdr3_aa: CASSVWASGYNEQFF; clone_size: .; j_call: TRBJ2-1; v_call: TRBV9; d_call: TRBD2
cdr3_nt: TGTGCCAGCAGTACGGTTACAGATACGCAGTATTTT; cdr3_aa: CASSTVTDTQYF; clone_size: .; j_call: TRBJ2-3; v_call: TRBV28; d_call: .
cdr3_nt: TGTGCCAGCAGTTACACGGGACTCAACTACGAGCAGTACTTC; cdr3_aa: CASSYTGLNYEQYF; clone_size: .; j_call: TRBJ2-7; v_call: TRBV6-6; d_call: .
cdr3_nt: TGTGCCCGAGTTGGAGGGGAAGACTACGAGCAGTACTTC; cdr3_aa: CARVGGEDYEQYF; clone_size: .; j_call: TRBJ2-7; v_call: TRBV27; d_call: .
cdr3_nt: TGTGCCAGCAGTGAGCGCGGCAGGGCCTACGAGCAGTACTTC; cdr3_aa: CASSERGRAYEQYF; clone_size: few; j_call: TRBJ2-7; v_call: TRBV6-1; d_call: .
cdr3_nt: TGTGCCAGCAGTCGCTCTAGCGGGGTCCAAGAGACCCAGTACTTC; cdr3_aa: CASSRSSGVQETQYF; clone_size: .; j_call: TRBJ2-5; v_call: TRBV11-3; d_call: TRBD2
cdr3_nt: TGTGCCAGCAGCCGTAGCACGGGATTGTCCGGTGTTGATGAGCAGTTCTTC; cdr3_aa: CASSRSTGLSGVDEQFF; clone_size: .; j_call: TRBJ2-1; v_call: TRBV7-2; d_call: .
cdr3_nt: TGTGCCAGCAGCCCCGGGAACAATCAGCCCCAGCATTTT; cdr3_aa: CASSPGNNQPQHF; clone_size: .; j_call: TRBJ1-5; v_call: TRBV7-3; d_call: .
cdr3_nt: TGTGCCAGCAGCCACTCCGGGACGGCGGGAGAGACCCAGTACTTC; cdr3_aa: CASSHSGTAGETQYF; clone_size: .; j_call: TRBJ2-5; v_call: TRBV7-3; d_call: .
cdr3_nt: TGTGCCAGCAGCCTAGTTAGCGGGAGGAACCAAGAGACCCAGTACTTC; cdr3_aa: CASSLVSGRNQETQYF; clone_size: .; j_call: TRBJ2-5; v_call: TRBV27; d_call: TRBD2
cdr3_nt: TGTGCCAGTAGCCCACGTAGCACGGGCGAGCAGTACTTC; cdr3_aa: CASSPRSTGEQYF; clone_size: .; j_call: TRBJ2-7; v_call: TRBV19; d_call: .
cdr3_nt: TGTGCCAGCTCACCGGACAGGGCGGCTGGAAACACCATATATTTT; cdr3_aa: CASSPDRAAGNTIYF; clone_size: .; j_call: TRBJ1-3; v_call: TRBV18; d_call: TRBD1
cdr3_nt: TGTGCCAGCAGCCGACCTGATGGGGCCAACGTCCTGACTTTC; cdr3_aa: CASSRPDGANVLTF; clone_size: .; j_call: TRBJ2-6; v_call: TRBV7-8; d_call: .
cdr3_nt: TGTGCCAGCAGCTTAGCGCGTACACAGGGAGGAAACACCATATATTTT; cdr3_aa: CASSLARTQGGNTIYF; clone_size: .; j_call: TRBJ1-3; v_call: TRBV7-2; d_call: .
cdr3_nt: TGTGCCAGCAGTTACTCGGGCCTCGCAAACACTGAAGCTTTCTTT; cdr3_aa: CASSYSGLANTEAFF; clone_size: .; j_call: TRBJ1-1; v_call: TRBV6-6; d_call: .
cdr3_nt: TGCAGCGTCACGTGGAGCTACGAGCAGTACTTC; cdr3_aa: CSVTWSYEQYF; clone_size: .; j_call: TRBJ2-7; v_call: TRBV29-1; d_call: .
cdr3_nt: TGTGCCAGCAGCCCTACGATGCGGGGGGCTGTCACTGAAGCTTTCTTT; cdr3_aa: CASSPTMRGAVTEAFF; clone_size: .; j_call: TRBJ1-1; v_call: TRBV7-9; d_call: .
cdr3_nt: TGTGCCAGCAGTTTCCGGCAGGGCCACGAGCAGTACTTC; cdr3_aa: CASSFRQGHEQYF; clone_size: .; j_call: TRBJ2-7; v_call: TRBV27; d_call: .
cdr3_nt: TGTGCCAGCAGTTACGCGGGCAATAACTATGGCTACACCTTC; cdr3_aa: CASSYAGNNYGYTF; clone_size: .; j_call: TRBJ1-2; v_call: TRBV6-5; d_call: .
cdr3_nt: TGCGCCAGCAGCTTGGGGCGGACAAACTACGAGCAGTACTTC; cdr3_aa: CASSLGRTNYEQYF; clone_size: few; j_call: TRBJ2-7; v_call: TRBV5-1; d_call: .
cdr3_nt: TGTGCCAGCAGTGTAAGGGGCGGGAACACCGGGGAGCTGTTTTTT; cdr3_aa: CASSVRGGNTGELFF; clone_size: .; j_call: TRBJ2-2; v_call: TRBV27; d_call: .
cdr3_nt: TGTGCCAGCAGCTCTGATCGGGACAGGGGAGGGAATGAGCAGTTCTTC; cdr3_aa: CASSSDRDRGGNEQFF; clone_size: .; j_call: TRBJ2-1; v_call: TRBV7-3; d_call: TRBD1
cdr3_nt: TGTGCCAGCAGTGCCCCCATTGCGGGAGAGGACAATGAGCAGTTCTTC; cdr3_aa: CASSAPIAGEDNEQFF; clone_size: .; j_call: TRBJ2-1; v_call: TRBV2; d_call: TRBD2
cdr3_nt: TGTGCCAGTGCGACCGACTCTGGAAACACCATATATTTT; cdr3_aa: CASATDSGNTIYF; clone_size: .; j_call: TRBJ1-3; v_call: TRBV19; d_call: .
cdr3_nt: TGTGCCAGCAGTTACAGAGGGATGAACACTGAAGCTTTCTTT; cdr3_aa: CASSYRGMNTEAFF; clone_size: .; j_call: TRBJ1-1; v_call: TRBV6-6; d_call: .
cdr3_nt: TGTGCCAGCAGTTACTCCAGGGGGGTTGATGGAAACACCATATATTTT; cdr3_aa: CASSYSRGVDGNTIYF; clone_size: once; j_call: TRBJ1-3; v_call: TRBV6-5; d_call: TRBD1
cdr3_nt: TGCGCCAGCAGCCCCCGGGACCCGGGCGCCTACGAGCAGTACTTC; cdr3_aa: CASSPRDPGAYEQYF; clone_size: .; j_call: TRBJ2-7; v_call: TRBV5-1; d_call: .
cdr3_nt: TGTGCCAGCAGCCAGGGACTAGCGAAGTTCACAGATACGCAGTATTTT; cdr3_aa: CASSQGLAKFTDTQYF; clone_size: .; j_call: TRBJ2-3; v_call: TRBV7-6; d_call: TRBD2
cdr3_nt: TGTGCCAGCCGGGGACAGTGGATATACGAGCAGTACTTC; cdr3_aa: CASRGQWIYEQYF; clone_size: once; j_call: TRBJ2-7; v_call: TRBV5-5; d_call: TRBD1
cdr3_nt: TGTGCCAGCAGCCGCAAACCTAACTATGGCTACACCTTC; cdr3_aa: CASSRKPNYGYTF; clone_size: .; j_call: TRBJ1-2; v_call: TRBV7-8; d_call: .
cdr3_nt: TGTGCTAGCAGCCAAGTCCGACCTTGGCTCCGGCGCCTAAAGACCTATGGCTACACCTTC; cdr3_aa: CASSQVRPWLRRLKTYGYTF; clone_size: .; j_call: TRBJ1-2; v_call: TRBV7-7; d_call: .
cdr3_nt: TGTGCCAGCAGTGAGGGGTCTGGGGCCAACGTCCTGACTTTC; cdr3_aa: CASSEGSGANVLTF; clone_size: .; j_call: TRBJ2-6; v_call: TRBV6-4; d_call: .
cdr3_nt: TGTGCCAGCAGTTTCTCGAGGGACAGGAGAAATCAGCCCCAGCATTTT; cdr3_aa: CASSFSRDRRNQPQHF; clone_size: .; j_call: TRBJ1-5; v_call: TRBV27; d_call: TRBD1
cdr3_nt: TGTGCCAGTAGTAACAGGTTACAAGAGACCCAGTACTTC; cdr3_aa: CASSNRLQETQYF; clone_size: .; j_call: TRBJ2-5; v_call: TRBV19; d_call: .
cdr3_nt: TGTGCCAGTATTGGATCCGGGCGGACTGAAGCTTTCTTT; cdr3_aa: CASIGSGRTEAFF; clone_size: .; j_call: TRBJ1-1; v_call: TRBV19; d_call: .
cdr3_nt: TGTGCCAGCAGCCTAAGTGGGAACACCGGGGAGCTGTTTTTT; cdr3_aa: CASSLSGNTGELFF; clone_size: .; j_call: TRBJ2-2; v_call: TRBV7-9; d_call: .
cdr3_nt: TGTGCCAGCAGTGAAAGGGGCAGGGGCAACGAGCAGTACTTC; cdr3_aa: CASSERGRGNEQYF; clone_size: .; j_call: TRBJ2-7; v_call: TRBV6-1; d_call: .
cdr3_nt: TGTGCCAGACCTACAGGGGGAGAGACCCAGTACTTC; cdr3_aa: CARPTGGETQYF; clone_size: .; j_call: TRBJ2-5; v_call: TRBV19; d_call: TRBD1